These T cell receptor beta chains were read from a single sample in a study of shared clonotypes between healthy human individuals. Sequencing was performed with immunoSEQ multiplex PCR; in TCRdb, only in-frame clones are kept and a portion is missing. The table has about 1 million clones, roughly 80% seen once. Sequencing was performed on memory CD4+ T cells sorted from blood. The source of these receptors is a man aged 18 to 30 in good health. CDR3s include the opening cysteine and the closing phenylalanine or tryptophan. Not every row has a clone size; where given, it reads once, few, many or a size class.

clone size: once
V gene: TRBV6-1
CDR3 protein: CASTSSGIPLYTQYF

clone size: -
V gene: TRBV28
CDR3 protein: CASSSFDSRRINTIYF

clone size: -
V gene: TRBV28
CDR3 protein: CASSLLREKLFF

clone size: once
V gene: TRBV30
CDR3 protein: CAWSPQGGPLHF

clone size: -
V gene: TRBV28
CDR3 protein: CASSLQGGVGTQYF

clone size: -
V gene: TRBV12-5
CDR3 protein: CASGARAPSSYNEQFF

clone size: once
V gene: TRBV5-1
CDR3 protein: CASSLAVNVNEKLFF

clone size: -
V gene: TRBV30
CDR3 protein: CAWSVLRGITNTGELFF

clone size: many
V gene: TRBV10-3
CDR3 protein: CAISESGYTLVSSGNTIYF

clone size: -
V gene: TRBV5-1
CDR3 protein: CASRDPSGSYEQYF

clone size: -
V gene: TRBV2
CDR3 protein: CASNGDETETQYF

clone size: -
V gene: TRBV27
CDR3 protein: CASSDHRLAGGPGEQFF

clone size: -
V gene: TRBV7-2
CDR3 protein: CASSLDTSGRGSSIQYF

clone size: -
V gene: TRBV10-3
CDR3 protein: CAISESNYGYTF

clone size: -
V gene: TRBV7-9
CDR3 protein: CASSPGTLLNQPQHF

clone size: -
V gene: TRBV7-8
CDR3 protein: CASSLGQGFEQYF

clone size: -
V gene: TRBV14
CDR3 protein: CASSRSGLPVTQYF

clone size: -
V gene: TRBV27
CDR3 protein: CASRGSGPYNEQFF

clone size: -
V gene: TRBV5-1
CDR3 protein: CASSLGQGEGGYTF

clone size: few
V gene: TRBV2
CDR3 protein: CASSAGTSGVRDTQYF

clone size: -
V gene: TRBV11-2
CDR3 protein: CASSLDGSTDTQYF

clone size: -
V gene: TRBV5-5
CDR3 protein: CASSLTGVVYNEQFF

clone size: -
V gene: TRBV13
CDR3 protein: CASSRALPGGPLTDTQYF

clone size: -
V gene: TRBV11-2
CDR3 protein: CASSLSVGETQYF

clone size: -
V gene: TRBV29-1
CDR3 protein: CSVSGLAGAEQFF

clone size: -
V gene: TRBV2
CDR3 protein: CASSQKGTGVTDTQYF

clone size: -
V gene: TRBV27
CDR3 protein: CASSLGRATTDTQYF